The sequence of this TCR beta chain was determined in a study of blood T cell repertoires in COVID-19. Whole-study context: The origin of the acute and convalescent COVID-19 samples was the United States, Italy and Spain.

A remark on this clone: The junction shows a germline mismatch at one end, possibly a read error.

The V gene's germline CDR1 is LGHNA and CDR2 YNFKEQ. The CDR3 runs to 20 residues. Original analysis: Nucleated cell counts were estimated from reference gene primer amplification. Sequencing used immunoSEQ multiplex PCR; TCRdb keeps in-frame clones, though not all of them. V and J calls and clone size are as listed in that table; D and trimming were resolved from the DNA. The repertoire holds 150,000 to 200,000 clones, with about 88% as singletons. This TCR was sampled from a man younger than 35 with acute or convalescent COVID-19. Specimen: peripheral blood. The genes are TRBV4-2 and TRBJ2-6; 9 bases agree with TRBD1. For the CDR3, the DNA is TGTGCCAGCAGTCAAGAGGTTGAGGGACAGGGATTCTCCGGGGCCAACGTCCTGACTTTC. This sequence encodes CASSQEVEGQGFSGANVLTF.